These T cell receptor beta chains were read from a single sample in a study of OX40 agonist ivuxolimab in advanced cancers. This table comes from immunoSEQ multiplex PCR, and its TCRdb copy is limited to in-frame clones, with some not included. Found here are fewer than 55,000 clones, about 81% of them singletons; the top ten hold about 1.5%. Sequencing was performed on CD4+ or CD8+ T cells sorted from blood, taken in a trial of the OX40 agonist ivuxolimab. These receptors were collected from an adult with an advanced solid tumor such as melanoma, head and neck, liver or kidney cancer. Each CDR3 is given with its conserved first and last residue. The order of the fields is D gene, V gene, J gene, clone size, CDR3 DNA, CDR3 protein. The D gene is left open where the match is weak. The size of a clone is reported for some rows only, either as once, few or many, or as a class for expanded clones.

NA	TRBV19	TRBJ2-2	NA	TGTGCCAGTACCATCTCCGCCGGGGAGCTGTTTTTT	CASTISAGELFF
NA	TRBV27	TRBJ2-7	NA	TGTGCCAGCAGTTTACAACCCGGACCCTCCTACTCCTACGAGCAGTACTTC	CASSLQPGPSYSYEQYF
NA	TRBV5-5	TRBJ2-3	once	TGTGCCAGCACCCTGTCGCTCGGTACAGATACGCAGTATTTT	CASTLSLGTDTQYF
NA	TRBV9	TRBJ1-3	NA	TGTGCCAGCAGCAGAGGGGACGACTCTGGAAACACCATATATTTT	CASSRGDDSGNTIYF
NA	TRBV7-8	TRBJ1-5	NA	TGTGCCAGCAGCTTAGAACCTATAGATCAGCCCCAGCATTTT	CASSLEPIDQPQHF
TRBD1	TRBV10-3	TRBJ2-2	NA	TGTGCCGTCGGGACAGGGTGGGACGGGGAGCTGTTTTTT	CAVGTGWDGELFF
NA	TRBV7-3	TRBJ2-5	NA	TGTGCCAGCAGCACCAGGGGGGGTGAGACCCAGTACTTC	CASSTRGGETQYF
NA	TRBV29-1	TRBJ1-2	once	TGCAGCGTTTCGACAGCTAACTATGGCTACACCTTC	CSVSTANYGYTF
NA	TRBV4-3	TRBJ2-7	NA	TGCGCCAGCAGCCCGGACTGGTCTTCCTACGAGCAGTACTTC	CASSPDWSSYEQYF
NA	TRBV6-1	TRBJ1-3	NA	TGTGCCAGCAGTGAATATATCTCTGGAAACACCATATATTTT	CASSEYISGNTIYF
NA	TRBV4-3	TRBJ2-3	NA	TGCGCCAGCAGCCAAGAGGGGGAGCGCAGCACAGATACGCAGTATTTT	CASSQEGERSTDTQYF
NA	TRBV11-2	TRBJ2-4	NA	TGTGCCAGCAGCCAGGGGGGGGAAAACATTCAGTACTTC	CASSQGGENIQYF
NA	TRBV7-2	TRBJ2-7	NA	TGTGCCAGCAGCTCTTTTTACTACGAGCAGTACTTC	CASSSFYYEQYF
NA	TRBV4-1	TRBJ2-5	NA	TGCGCCAGCAGCCGAGGGGAGACCCAGTACTTC	CASSRGETQYF
TRBD1	TRBV10-3	TRBJ1-3	NA	TGTGCCATCACGGACAGGGGAAGCTCTGGAAACACCATATATTTT	CAITDRGSSGNTIYF
NA	TRBV27	TRBJ1-3	few	TGTGCCAGCAGTTTATCCCTCGGCATGCCCATATATTTT	CASSLSLGMPIYF
NA	TRBV4-2	TRBJ1-1	NA	TGTGCCAGCAGCCTCACTAAAAATGTTGAAGCTTTCTTT	CASSLTKNVEAFF
NA	TRBV6-6	TRBJ1-2	NA	TGTGCCAGCACCCCCGCGGAAAGGGACTATGGCTACACCTTC	CASTPAERDYGYTF
NA	TRBV10-2	TRBJ2-1	NA	TGCGCCAGCAGACGACCGGGGACCGACTACAATGAGCAGTTCTTC	CASRRPGTDYNEQFF
TRBD2	TRBV4-3	TRBJ2-2	NA	TGCGCCAGCAGCCAAGAGAGACTTAGCGGGAGGGAATACACCGGGGAGCTGTTTTTT	CASSQERLSGREYTGELFF
NA	TRBV7-9	TRBJ2-7	few	TGTGCCAGCAGCCCCCAAGAGGTGCAGTACTTC	CASSPQEVQYF